One sample yielded the 18 T cell receptor beta chains listed below, sequenced in a study of cytomegalovirus exposure and HLA in healthy donors. The PCR was carried out with 60 Vbeta primers and 13 Jbeta primers. TCRdb's copy holds only in-frame clones and misses some; the assay was immunoSEQ multiplex PCR. The profile shows roughly 120,000 clones, 73% of them singletons. The material sequenced was PBMCs. These receptors were taken from a man in his forties in good health and CMV-seronegative.

V usage is TRBV7-2 and J usage is TRBJ2-7; D is unresolved. The ends were cut back, 1 base at V and 2 bases at J, with 9 bases in the middle. The CDR3 totals 14 residues. Germline V gene lookup returns CDR1 SGHTA and CDR2 FQGNSA. The CDR3 DNA is TGTGCCAGCAGCTTAGTCCCGGTTACCTACGAGCAGTACTTC. Residues: CASSLVPVTYEQYF.

The chain is built from TRBV11-3 and TRBJ1-1; D is ambiguous. The CDR3 covers 13 residues. The V gene's germline CDR1 is SGHNT and CDR2 YENEEA. V gave up 3 bases and J gave up 4 bases, with 9 bases separating them. The CDR3 bases are TGTGCCAGCAGCTTCTCTGAGGGCACTGAAGCTTTCTTT. Its protein product is CASSFSEGTEAFF.

This clone has more than one count but fewer than ten. The gene calls are TRBV10-1 and TRBJ1-4; D ambiguous. The V end was cut by 4 bases, the J end by 10 bases, with 16 bases between. The CDR3 loop spans 14 amino acids. Germline V gene data show CDR1 as WNHNN and CDR2 as SYGVQD (reference sequence). The CDR3 sequence is CASSGAVLPGKLFF. The CDR3 DNA sequence: TGCGCCAGCAGTGGAGCCGTTCTGCCCGGAAAACTGTTTTTT.

The rearrangement links TRBV4-2 to TRBJ2-7, with 8 bases aligning to TRBD2. Germline CDR1 LGHNA, CDR2 YNFKEQ. V was clipped by 0 bases and J by 3 bases; unmatched bases: 10. The CDR3 contains 17 residues. The CDR3 DNA reads TGTGCCAGCAGCCAAGATAGGGGCGGGGGGCTAGACTACGAGCAGTACTTC. It yields the protein CASSQDRGGGLDYEQYF.

The V call is TRBV6-1, the J call TRBJ1-3, with D possibly TRBD1 on 5 matching bases. The germline gives CDR1 MNHNS, CDR2 SASEGT. V lost 6 bases, J lost 0 bases, and 12 bases lay in between. The CDR3 has 15 residues. The CDR3 DNA reads TGTGCCAGCAGCCGGGAGGGGACCTCTGGAAACACCATATATTTT. It yields the protein CASSREGTSGNTIYF.

The CDR3 region is CASSQGVAGFSYEQYF. The CDR3 region has the DNA TGCGCCAGCAGCCAAGGGGTAGCGGGGTTCTCCTACGAGCAGTACTTC. This chain connects TRBV4-1 to TRBJ2-7, with TRBD2 identical over 8 bases. There are 16 residues in the CDR3. V was pared by 1 base and J by 0 bases, with 5 bases of the junction left unmatched. CDR1 MGHRA and CDR2 YSYEKL come from the germline V gene.

This clone appeared once. V usage is TRBV6-5 and J usage is TRBJ1-2; D remains ambiguous. The germline V gene has CDR1 MNHEY and CDR2 SVGAGI. V was cut by 10 bases and J by 3 bases, with 3 bases left in between. CDR3 length equals 9 residues. The CDR3 region is CATDYGYTF. The DNA for the CDR3 is TGTGCCACGGACTATGGCTACACCTTC.

The genes are TRBV10-2 and TRBJ2-7; TRBD2 aligns across 12 bases. There are 17 residues in the CDR3. CDR1 and CDR2 from the germline V gene are WSHSY and SAAADI. The junction had 6 bases not matched to a gene; V was cut back by 1 base and J by 2 bases. CDR3 sequence (DNA): TGCGCCAGCAGTGAGTACCCGGCTAGCGGGGGGGCCTACGAGCAGTACTTC. Translating gives CASSEYPASGGAYEQYF.

DNA of the CDR3: TGTGCCAGCAGCTTAGCAGGGGCTAGCGGGGGGGCCACAGATACGCAGTATTTT. Protein: CASSLAGASGGATDTQYF. V usage is TRBV7-2 and J usage is TRBJ2-3; 12 positions match TRBD2. The CDR3 is 18 amino acids. CDR1 and CDR2 (germline): SGHTA, FQGNSA. V shed 0 bases, J shed 2 bases, and the junction held 6 bases outside the gene matches.

This chain uses TRBV28 with TRBJ1-2; D is undetermined. Germline-derived CDR1 and CDR2 are MDHEN and SYDVKM. This CDR3 is built from 16 residues. V lost 2 bases, J lost 3 bases, and 16 bases lay in between. The chain's CDR3 is CASSLGSGVLHYGYTF. CDR3 coding DNA: TGTGCCAGCAGTTTAGGGTCCGGGGTATTGCACTATGGCTACACCTTC.

The chain employs TRBV9 and TRBJ2-7; tentative D call: TRBD2 (5 bases). CDR3 length: 14 residues. Germline values: CDR1 SGDLS, CDR2 YYNGEE. Trimming left V 0 bases short and J 0 bases short, with 7 bases between. The CDR3 DNA reads as TGTGCCAGCAGCGTAGTTGGGAGCTCCTACGAGCAGTACTTC. It translates to CASSVVGSSYEQYF. Using reference TRBV9 and TRBJ2-7 for the parts outside the CDR3, the full variable domain is DSGVTQTPKHLITATGQRVTLRCSPRSGDLSVYWYQQSLDQGLQFLIQYYNGEERAKGNILERFSAQQFPDLHSELNLSSLELGDSALYFCASSVVGSSYEQYFGPGTRLTVT.

The count of this clone is one. The chain combines TRBV2 with TRBJ1-2; 9 bases map to TRBD1. J gave up 5 bases and V 6 bases, and 10 bases lay outside the gene matches. CDR3 length: 15 residues. Per germline, CDR1 SNHLY and CDR2 FYNNEI. CDR3 coding DNA: TGTGCCAGCAGCGCATCGGGGACAGGGAGTTATGGCTACACCTTC. This codes for CASSASGTGSYGYTF.

Only a few counts were recorded for this clone. The rearrangement uses TRBV6-5 and TRBJ2-2; 7 bases map to TRBD1. This CDR3 spans 16 amino acids. Per germline, CDR1 MNHEY and CDR2 SVGAGI. V shed 0 bases, J shed 3 bases, and the junction held 4 bases outside the gene matches. The CDR3 sequence is CASSYSIGGYTGELFF. CDR3 bases: TGTGCCAGCAGTTACTCGATAGGGGGCTACACCGGGGAGCTGTTTTTT.

The chain couples TRBV28 to TRBJ1-5; the match to TRBD1 covers 7 bases. In germline, CDR1 is MDHEN, CDR2 SYDVKM. The CDR3 is 13 residues long. The DNA for the CDR3 is TGTGCTGTGGGCAGGGGGAGCAATCAGCCCCAGCATTTT. Translating gives CAVGRGSNQPQHF. Full variable domain (remainder filled in from reference TRBV28 and TRBJ1-5): DVKVTQSSRYLVKRTGEKVFLECVQDMDHENMFWYRQDPGLGLRLIYFSYDVKMKEKGDIPEGYSVSREKKERFSLILESASTNQTSMYLCAVGRGSNQPQHFGDGTRLSIL.

The chain uses TRBV5-6 and TRBJ2-3; 7 bases fit TRBD2. V lost 4 bases, J lost 4 bases, and 9 bases stayed unmatched. Germline V lookup: CDR1 SGHDT, CDR2 YYEEEE. This CDR3 spans 15 amino acids. For the CDR3, the DNA is TGTGCCAGCAGCCCAGGGAGGGTACAGCCAGATACGCAGTATTTT. This gives the protein CASSPGRVQPDTQYF.

This chain links TRBV6-5 with TRBJ1-2; TRBD1 matches at 7 bases. This CDR3 comprises 15 residues. After removal of 2 bases from V and 4 bases from J, the junction contained 7 bases not matched to a gene. Per germline, CDR1 MNHEY and CDR2 SVGAGI. The CDR3 DNA follows: TGTGCCAGCAGTTACCGGGACAGAGATGTCTATGGCTACACCTTC. This encodes CASSYRDRDVYGYTF.

This chain connects TRBV5-6 to TRBJ2-7; 8 bases are shared with TRBD1. CDR3 size: 14 residues. Germline CDR1 and CDR2: SGHDT and YYEEEE. The ends lost 4 bases at V and 4 bases at J; junction bases unmatched: 7. This chain's CDR3 is CASSSGQGLYEQYF. The DNA of the CDR3 is TGTGCCAGCAGCAGCGGACAGGGTTTATACGAGCAGTACTTC.

V and J are TRBV5-1 and TRBJ2-5; weak D call: TRBD2 (6 bases). TRBJ2-7 matches the DNA end more closely, so the J call is doubtful. CDR1 is SGHRS and CDR2 is YFSETQ in the germline V gene. This CDR3 has 14 amino acids. This chain's CDR3 is CASSGGTGSYEQYF. In DNA form, the CDR3 reads TGCGCCAGCAGTGGAGGGACTGGATCCTACGAGCAGTACTTC.